This T cell receptor beta chain was identified during a study of cytomegalovirus exposure and HLA in healthy donors. Study-wide results and caveats: Most likely, a cluster of highly shared sequence variants arose as a sequencing artifact.

This PCR relied on a set of 60 Vbeta primers and 13 Jbeta primers. The repertoire was sequenced with immunoSEQ multiplex PCR; TCRdb's copy has only in-frame clones and lacks some. The table includes about 150,000 clones, 80% to 90% detected once. For this clone: What it recognizes is unknown.

The germline V gene encodes CDR1 SEHNR and CDR2 FQNEAQ (reference sequence). This CDR3 is built from 16 residues. V lost 5 bases to trimming and J lost 2 bases; unmatched junction nucleotides: 8. The rearrangement links TRBV7-9 to TRBJ1-2; 10 nucleotides line up with TRBD1. The TCR was taken from a man younger than 40 in good health and CMV-seropositive. Specimen: PBMCs. CDR3 bases: TGTGCCAGCAGCCCACCCGACAGGGGGCCCAACTATGGCTACACCTTC. This encodes CASSPPDRGPNYGYTF.